The rows below give T cell receptor beta chains drawn from one sample of a study of T-cell memory formation after mild COVID-19. TCRdb processed the 5' RACE reads anew with MiXCR; each CDR3 protein has one entry. The sample lists more than 110,000 distinct CDR3 sequences, 11% to 15% occurring once. Sequences were obtained from PBMCs or a T cell subset sorted from them (not recorded which). The receptors derive from an adult woman who had mild COVID-19 (a few samples of this study predate the infection). Cell type and time point are not known. Both conserved end residues are part of each CDR3. The D gene is left open where the match is weak. Not all rows give a size; the values are once, few, many and, for expanded clones, a class.

v_call: TRBV6-5
d_call: TRBD2
j_call: TRBJ2-3
clone_size: .
cdr3_aa: CASSLEGLAGEWPQYF
cdr3_nt: TGTGCCAGCAGCCTAGAAGGGTTAGCGGGGGAGTGGCCGCAGTATTTT

v_call: TRBV30
d_call: .
j_call: TRBJ1-1
clone_size: .
cdr3_aa: CAWSEAGQAFF
cdr3_nt: TGTGCCTGGAGTGAGGCAGGGCAAGCTTTCTTT

v_call: TRBV24-1
d_call: .
j_call: TRBJ2-7
clone_size: few
cdr3_aa: CATSEGQGAYEQYF
cdr3_nt: TGTGCCACCAGTGAAGGGCAGGGTGCCTACGAGCAGTACTTC

v_call: TRBV29-1
d_call: TRBD2
j_call: TRBJ2-1
clone_size: .
cdr3_aa: CSVEDRRGLAYNEQFF
cdr3_nt: TGCAGCGTTGAAGACAGGCGGGGACTAGCCTACAATGAGCAGTTCTTC

v_call: TRBV7-2
d_call: TRBD1
j_call: TRBJ1-4
clone_size: many
cdr3_aa: CASSRTGGGQKLFF
cdr3_nt: TGTGCCAGCAGTCGGACAGGGGGCGGACAAAAACTGTTTTTT

v_call: TRBV7-9
d_call: TRBD1
j_call: TRBJ1-1
clone_size: .
cdr3_aa: CASSPRRGGWTEAFF
cdr3_nt: TGTGCCAGCAGCCCCCGGAGAGGGGGCTGGACTGAAGCTTTCTTT

v_call: TRBV7-9
d_call: .
j_call: TRBJ1-1
clone_size: .
cdr3_aa: CASSFSGSAEAFF
cdr3_nt: TGTGCCAGCAGCTTTTCAGGGAGTGCTGAAGCTTTCTTT

v_call: TRBV3-1
d_call: TRBD1
j_call: TRBJ1-5
clone_size: .
cdr3_aa: CASREEGTGGPPSHF
cdr3_nt: TGTGCCAGCAGAGAAGAAGGTACAGGGGGTCCACCCTCGCATTTT

v_call: TRBV28
d_call: .
j_call: TRBJ2-7
clone_size: few
cdr3_aa: CASSPTSGLYPYEQYF
cdr3_nt: TGTGCCAGCAGTCCAACCTCGGGCCTATACCCCTACGAGCAGTACTTC

v_call: TRBV13
d_call: TRBD1
j_call: TRBJ1-2
clone_size: few
cdr3_aa: CASSLAIHSTGDGYTF
cdr3_nt: TGTGCCAGCAGCTTAGCCATCCATTCGACAGGGGACGGCTACACCTTC

v_call: TRBV6-2/TRBV6-3
d_call: .
j_call: TRBJ2-1
clone_size: few
cdr3_aa: CASSYPRDNEQFF
cdr3_nt: TGTGCCAGCAGTTACCCCCGTGACAATGAGCAGTTCTTC

v_call: TRBV15
d_call: .
j_call: TRBJ2-7
clone_size: few
cdr3_aa: CATSRDRSPPEQYF
cdr3_nt: TGTGCCACCAGCAGAGATCGGAGTCCACCCGAGCAGTACTTC

v_call: TRBV7-6
d_call: TRBD1
j_call: TRBJ2-2
clone_size: many
cdr3_aa: CASSPGTATGELFF
cdr3_nt: TGTGCCAGCAGCCCTGGGACAGCCACCGGGGAGCTGTTTTTT

v_call: TRBV30
d_call: .
j_call: TRBJ2-7
clone_size: few
cdr3_aa: CAWEDRHEQYF
cdr3_nt: TGTGCCTGGGAAGACAGACACGAGCAGTACTTC

v_call: TRBV12-3/TRBV12-4
d_call: .
j_call: TRBJ2-7
clone_size: .
cdr3_aa: CASSQVYLEGYEQYF
cdr3_nt: TGTGCCAGCAGTCAGGTTTACCTTGAGGGCTACGAGCAGTACTTC

v_call: TRBV7-9
d_call: .
j_call: TRBJ2-1
clone_size: few
cdr3_aa: CASSPRETVNEQFF
cdr3_nt: TGTGCCAGCAGCCCTCGGGAGACCGTCAATGAGCAGTTCTTC

v_call: TRBV7-2
d_call: .
j_call: TRBJ1-2
clone_size: .
cdr3_aa: CASSLAGAPNYGYTF
cdr3_nt: TGTGCCAGCAGCTTGGCGGGGGCCCCTAACTATGGCTACACCTTC

v_call: TRBV6-5
d_call: TRBD1
j_call: TRBJ2-7
clone_size: .
cdr3_aa: CASSRDRVLYEQYF
cdr3_nt: TGTGCCAGCTCCCGGGACAGGGTATTGTACGAGCAGTACTTC

v_call: TRBV7-9
d_call: .
j_call: TRBJ2-7
clone_size: .
cdr3_aa: CASSAATYEQYF
cdr3_nt: TGTGCCAGCAGCGCCGCCACCTACGAGCAGTACTTC

v_call: TRBV6-2/TRBV6-3
d_call: .
j_call: TRBJ2-5
clone_size: once
cdr3_aa: CASGQETQYF
cdr3_nt: TGTGCCAGCGGGCAAGAGACCCAGTACTTC

v_call: TRBV12-3/TRBV12-4
d_call: TRBD1
j_call: TRBJ2-3
clone_size: few
cdr3_aa: CASKLTGTNVADTQYF
cdr3_nt: TGTGCCAGCAAGCTGACAGGGACGAATGTGGCAGATACGCAGTATTTT

v_call: TRBV12-3/TRBV12-4
d_call: TRBD1
j_call: TRBJ1-2
clone_size: .
cdr3_aa: CASSLWDRGFGGYTF
cdr3_nt: TGTGCCAGCAGTTTATGGGACAGGGGTTTCGGTGGCTACACCTTC

v_call: TRBV4-2
d_call: TRBD1
j_call: TRBJ1-2
clone_size: many
cdr3_aa: CASSHSRDRGDHGYTF
cdr3_nt: TGTGCCAGCAGCCACAGCCGGGACAGGGGAGACCATGGCTACACCTTC

v_call: TRBV5-5
d_call: TRBD2
j_call: TRBJ2-7
clone_size: .
cdr3_aa: CASSLSGRSYEQYF
cdr3_nt: TGTGCCAGCAGTCTTAGCGGGAGGTCCTACGAGCAGTACTTC

v_call: TRBV2
d_call: .
j_call: TRBJ2-1
clone_size: few
cdr3_aa: CASTDGPQGFDEQFF
cdr3_nt: TGTGCCAGCACCGACGGACCTCAGGGGTTCGATGAGCAGTTCTTC

v_call: TRBV25-1
d_call: .
j_call: TRBJ2-7
clone_size: few
cdr3_aa: CASSEFQGYEQYF
cdr3_nt: TGTGCCAGCAGTGAATTTCAGGGTTACGAGCAGTACTTC

v_call: TRBV7-3
d_call: .
j_call: TRBJ1-2
clone_size: few
cdr3_aa: CASSLSSGYGYTF
cdr3_nt: TGTGCCAGCAGCTTATCATCCGGGTATGGCTACACCTTC

v_call: TRBV10-3
d_call: .
j_call: TRBJ2-3
clone_size: .
cdr3_aa: CAIKAGQSTDTQYF
cdr3_nt: TGTGCCATCAAAGCCGGACAGTCCACAGATACGCAGTATTTT

v_call: TRBV9
d_call: TRBD2
j_call: TRBJ2-7
clone_size: .
cdr3_aa: CASSVGTSGSPSYEQYF
cdr3_nt: TGTGCCAGCAGCGTAGGGACTAGCGGTTCCCCCTCCTACGAGCAGTACTTC

v_call: TRBV4-1
d_call: .
j_call: TRBJ2-7
clone_size: .
cdr3_aa: CASSRGAGNHYEQYF
cdr3_nt: TGCGCCAGCAGCCGAGGGGCGGGGAACCACTACGAGCAGTACTTC

v_call: TRBV19
d_call: .
j_call: TRBJ1-1
clone_size: few
cdr3_aa: CASSIDYSSDEAFF
cdr3_nt: TGTGCCAGTAGTATAGATTATAGCAGCGATGAAGCTTTCTTT

v_call: TRBV12-3/TRBV12-4
d_call: TRBD2
j_call: TRBJ2-3
clone_size: few
cdr3_aa: CATQAGNTDTQYF
cdr3_nt: TGTGCCACCCAAGCGGGGAACACAGATACGCAGTATTTT

v_call: TRBV4-1
d_call: .
j_call: TRBJ2-3
clone_size: few
cdr3_aa: CASSQDRGAPDTQYF
cdr3_nt: TGCGCCAGCAGCCAAGATCGGGGGGCCCCAGATACGCAGTATTTT

v_call: TRBV5-1
d_call: TRBD1
j_call: TRBJ2-5
clone_size: many
cdr3_aa: CASSLQGEETQYF
cdr3_nt: TGCGCCAGCAGCCTACAGGGGGAAGAGACCCAGTACTTC

v_call: TRBV6-2/TRBV6-3
d_call: .
j_call: TRBJ2-7
clone_size: few
cdr3_aa: CASRRDTSYEQYF
cdr3_nt: TGTGCCAGCAGGAGGGACACTTCCTACGAGCAGTACTTC

v_call: TRBV7-3
d_call: .
j_call: TRBJ2-3
clone_size: many
cdr3_aa: CASSLISEDTQYF
cdr3_nt: TGTGCCAGCAGCTTAATTAGCGAAGATACGCAGTATTTT

v_call: TRBV12-3/TRBV12-4
d_call: .
j_call: TRBJ2-7
clone_size: .
cdr3_aa: CASGLGPVVYF
cdr3_nt: TGTGCCAGCGGGTTGGGCCCCGTGGTGTACTTC

v_call: TRBV29-1
d_call: .
j_call: TRBJ1-4
clone_size: few
cdr3_aa: CSVDDPVPTNEKLFF
cdr3_nt: TGCAGCGTTGATGATCCAGTTCCAACTAATGAAAAACTGTTTTTT

v_call: TRBV4-1
d_call: TRBD1
j_call: TRBJ1-1
clone_size: few
cdr3_aa: CASSWGQDMNTEAFF
cdr3_nt: TGCGCCAGCAGCTGGGGACAGGACATGAACACTGAAGCTTTCTTT

v_call: TRBV7-8
d_call: .
j_call: TRBJ2-1
clone_size: few
cdr3_aa: CASRDSVRPYNEQFF
cdr3_nt: TGTGCCAGCAGAGATTCGGTCCGGCCCTACAATGAGCAGTTCTTC

v_call: TRBV12-3/TRBV12-4
d_call: TRBD2
j_call: TRBJ2-1
clone_size: .
cdr3_aa: CASSPTAGGREQFF
cdr3_nt: TGTGCCAGCAGCCCGACCGCGGGGGGCAGGGAGCAGTTCTTC

v_call: TRBV7-9
d_call: .
j_call: TRBJ2-5
clone_size: many
cdr3_aa: CASSFRGGETQYF
cdr3_nt: TGTGCCAGCAGCTTTAGGGGTGGGGAGACCCAGTACTTC

v_call: TRBV19
d_call: .
j_call: TRBJ2-3
clone_size: many
cdr3_aa: CASSSLGTPTDTQYF
cdr3_nt: TGTGCCAGTAGTTCCCTCGGGACCCCCACAGATACGCAGTATTTT

v_call: TRBV7-2
d_call: .
j_call: TRBJ2-3
clone_size: .
cdr3_aa: CASSSDHTGGTDTQYF
cdr3_nt: TGTGCCAGCAGTTCGGACCATACCGGGGGCACAGATACGCAGTATTTT

v_call: TRBV27
d_call: TRBD1
j_call: TRBJ1-3
clone_size: .
cdr3_aa: CASSSYGQGGNTIYF
cdr3_nt: TGTGCCAGCAGTTCCTACGGACAGGGGGGAAACACCATATATTTT

v_call: TRBV29-1
d_call: .
j_call: TRBJ2-5
clone_size: many
cdr3_aa: CSTREFQETQYF
cdr3_nt: TGCAGCACCCGGGAGTTCCAAGAGACCCAGTACTTC

v_call: TRBV6-6
d_call: .
j_call: TRBJ1-3
clone_size: few
cdr3_aa: CATVSIGRDTIYF
cdr3_nt: TGTGCCACCGTTTCCATTGGCCGGGACACCATATATTTT

v_call: TRBV12-3/TRBV12-4
d_call: TRBD2
j_call: TRBJ2-1
clone_size: few
cdr3_aa: CASSLAPGLASYNEQFF
cdr3_nt: TGTGCCAGCAGTTTAGCGCCGGGACTAGCGAGCTACAATGAGCAGTTCTTC

v_call: TRBV20-1
d_call: .
j_call: TRBJ1-6
clone_size: few
cdr3_aa: CSAAPQGLVNSPLHF
cdr3_nt: TGCAGTGCCGCGCCACAGGGATTAGTTAATTCACCCCTCCACTTT

v_call: TRBV29-1
d_call: .
j_call: TRBJ1-2
clone_size: few
cdr3_aa: CSVLGSKDYGYTF
cdr3_nt: TGCAGCGTTCTGGGCAGCAAGGACTATGGCTACACCTTC

v_call: TRBV4-3
d_call: .
j_call: TRBJ2-6
clone_size: .
cdr3_aa: CASTGNSGANVLTF
cdr3_nt: TGCGCCAGCACAGGCAACTCTGGGGCCAACGTCCTGACTTTC

v_call: TRBV5-1
d_call: .
j_call: TRBJ2-3
clone_size: .
cdr3_aa: CASSLSDRDFTDTQYF
cdr3_nt: TGCGCCAGCAGCTTGAGTGACAGGGACTTCACAGATACGCAGTATTTT

v_call: TRBV4-3
d_call: TRBD2
j_call: TRBJ2-7
clone_size: few
cdr3_aa: CASSLEREDYEQYF
cdr3_nt: TGCGCCAGCAGCCTAGAGCGGGAGGACTACGAGCAGTACTTC

v_call: TRBV30
d_call: .
j_call: TRBJ2-3
clone_size: .
cdr3_aa: CAWSVSPSGDTQYF
cdr3_nt: TGTGCCTGGAGTGTGTCCCCTTCGGGAGATACGCAGTATTTT

v_call: TRBV7-9
d_call: TRBD2
j_call: TRBJ2-1
clone_size: .
cdr3_aa: CASSLGAGPNNEQFF
cdr3_nt: TGTGCCAGCAGCTTAGGAGCGGGACCTAACAATGAGCAGTTCTTC